Presented here are 27 T cell receptor beta chains from one specimen sequenced in a study of radiotherapy plus CTLA-4 blockade in lung cancer. Measured with immunoSEQ multiplex PCR; TCRdb has only the in-frame clones, and not every one. The sample gives 60,000 or so clones, over 65% of which show up once; less than 4.5% is in the top ten. The source was peripheral blood, collected from a patient treated with radiotherapy plus ipilimumab. These receptors came from a human donor with non-small cell lung cancer who had a partial response to radiotherapy plus ipilimumab.

This chain connects TRBV5-1 to TRBJ2-5, with D possibly matching TRBD2 (5 bases). Germline CDR1 and CDR2: SGHRS and YFSETQ. Deletions cut 4 bases from V and 4 bases from J, with 11 bases between. CDR3 length: 13 amino acids. Written as DNA, the CDR3 is TGCGCCAGCAGCCCCCGGACTGTAGAGACCCAGTACTTC. The encoded protein is CASSPRTVETQYF.

Within the sample, this clone is medium-sized (0.01 to 0.1%). V and J are TRBV5-6 and TRBJ2-7, with 7 nucleotides matching TRBD1. With 1 base clipped from V and 5 bases from J, the junction kept 0 bases outside the gene matches. The germline CDR1 and CDR2 sequences are SGHDT and YYEEEE. This CDR3 spans 12 amino acids. In DNA, the CDR3 is TGTGCCAGCAGCTTGAGGGGGCACGAGCAGTACTTC. It translates to CASSLRGHEQYF.

The chain couples TRBV4-1 to TRBJ2-2, with 14 nucleotides matching TRBD2. Germline V gene lookup returns CDR1 MGHRA and CDR2 YSYEKL. The CDR3 is 18 amino acids. The V gene end was trimmed by 4 bases and the J gene end by 2 bases; junction bases not matched to a gene: 6. CDR3 residues: CASSLLGLAGVNTGELFF. CDR3 bases: TGCGCCAGCAGCCTATTGGGACTAGCGGGGGTTAACACCGGGGAGCTGTTTTTT.

This chain joins TRBV4-2 and TRBJ1-3, with D perhaps TRBD1 (6 bases). Germline V CDR1 and CDR2: LGHNA, YNFKEQ. The CDR3 contains 15 residues. The V end lost 0 bases, the J end lost 6 bases, and 12 bases lay between the germline ends. CDR3 loop: CASSQETGTQNTIYF. CDR3 sequence (DNA): TGTGCCAGCAGCCAAGAGACAGGAACACAAAACACCATATATTTT.

The rearrangement links TRBV5-6 to TRBJ2-1; the D gene is possibly TRBD1 (6 bases). V dropped 1 base and J dropped 1 base, with 9 bases sitting between them. CDR3 size: 15 residues. The germline V gene encodes CDR1 SGHDT and CDR2 YYEEEE. The CDR3 sequence is CASSLPGDSYNEQFF. The CDR3, as DNA: TGTGCCAGCAGCTTGCCAGGGGATTCCTACAATGAGCAGTTCTTC.

The V call is TRBV19, the J call TRBJ1-1, with 7 bases matching TRBD1. Germline trimming cut 3 bases from V and 1 base from J; bases unmatched to any gene: 2. The CDR3 contains 14 residues. Germline assignment: CDR1 LNHDA and CDR2 SQIVND (reference sequence). Here the CDR3 reads CASSIGTANTEAFF. CDR3 coding DNA: TGTGCCAGTAGTATCGGGACAGCGAACACTGAAGCTTTCTTT.

In its sample, this clone was seen a few times. The V call is TRBV6-5, the J call TRBJ2-5; the D gene is possibly TRBD2 (5 bases). The germline V gene has CDR1 MNHEY and CDR2 SVGAGI. This CDR3 has 15 residues. Trimming removed 5 bases from V and 1 base from J, with 14 bases in between. The DNA for the CDR3 is TGTGCCAGCAGTGGGTCTGGAGGCCTCCAAGAGACCCAGTACTTC. This codes for CASSGSGGLQETQYF.

This rearrangement joins TRBV9 to TRBJ1-1; D ambiguous. From germline, CDR1 is SGDLS and CDR2 YYNGEE. The CDR3 has 16 residues. Trimming pared 4 bases from V and 4 bases from J, leaving 20 bases between. CDR3: CASSSQDGRVGTEAFF. CDR3 DNA sequence: TGTGCCAGCAGCTCCCAGGACGGGAGAGTTGGCACTGAAGCTTTCTTT.

The chain carries TRBV5-1 and TRBJ2-7, with TRBD1 as a possible D gene (6 bases). The V gene's germline CDR1 is SGHRS and CDR2 YFSETQ. V shed 0 bases and J shed 8 bases, with 12 bases lying between them. CDR3 length: 13 residues. CDR3 nucleotide sequence: TGCGCCAGCAGCTTGGGTGAGACAGGTCAGCAGTACTTC. Residues: CASSLGETGQQYF.

This clone was seen a single time. CDR3 sequence reads: CASSPPSTGGAGYTF. DNA of the CDR3: TGTGCCAGCTCACCCCCCTCGACAGGGGGCGCCGGCTACACCTTC. The rearrangement links TRBV18 to TRBJ1-2; the match to TRBD1 covers 10 bases. This CDR3 comprises 15 residues. Germline values: CDR1 KGHSH, CDR2 LQKENI. V shed 3 bases, J shed 8 bases, and the junction held 9 bases outside the gene matches.

The rearrangement links TRBV5-1 to TRBJ2-1, with TRBD2 matching over 7 bases. The CDR3 is 14 residues long. Germline CDR1 SGHRS, CDR2 YFSETQ. V lost 2 bases, J lost 4 bases, and 3 bases stayed unmatched. CDR3 sequence reads: CASSLGSGYNEQFF. The CDR3 nucleotides read TGCGCCAGCAGCTTAGGTAGCGGGTACAATGAGCAGTTCTTC.

This clone appeared once. Other DNA variants within this sample encode the same CDR3. The chain combines TRBV29-1 with TRBJ2-6, with a possible D match to TRBD2 (5 bases). CDR3 size: 14 residues. The V gene's germline CDR1 is SQVTM and CDR2 ANQGSEA. V lost 3 bases and J lost 0, with 6 bases in between. CDR3 sequence (DNA): TGCAGCGTTGAGGAGGTCTCTGGGGCCAACGTCCTGACTTTC. Residues: CSVEEVSGANVLTF. The variable domain in full, completed from reference TRBV29-1 and TRBJ2-6, reads SAVISQKPSRDICQRGTSLTIQCQVDSQVTMMFWYRQQPGQSLTLIATANQGSEATYESGFVIDKFPISRPNLTFSTLTVSNMSPEDSSIYLCSVEEVSGANVLTFGAGSRLTVL.

This clone was seen a handful of times. The V gene is TRBV7-3, the J gene TRBJ2-1, with 16 positions matching TRBD2. Trimming cost V 5 bases and J 10 bases; bases outside gene matches: 11. CDR3 length: 17 amino acids. Per the germline V gene, CDR1 is SGHTA and CDR2 is FQGTGA. The CDR3 region has the DNA TGTGCCAGCAGCCTGGGGACTAGCGGGGGGGCCATGGACGAGCAGTTCTTC. This codes for CASSLGTSGGAMDEQFF.

The chain recombines TRBV7-2 with TRBJ1-1; D may be TRBD1 (5 bases). The V end was cut by 2 bases, the J end by 5 bases, with 9 bases between. This CDR3 contains 13 residues. CDR1 SGHTA and CDR2 FQGNSA come from the germline V gene. The CDR3: CASSLQGYTEAFF. The CDR3, as DNA: TGTGCCAGCAGCTTACAGGGTTATACTGAAGCTTTCTTT. The full variable domain, completed using reference TRBV7-2 and TRBJ1-1, is GAGVSQSPSNKVTEKGKDVELRCDPISGHTALYWYRQSLGQGLEFLIYFQGNSAPDKSGLPSDRFSAERTGGSVSTLTIQRTQQEDSAVYLCASSLQGYTEAFFGQGTRLTVV.

This clone occurred a few times. CDR3 amino acids: CAWSEREVVTYEQYF. DNA for the CDR3: TGTGCCTGGAGTGAAAGGGAGGTGGTGACCTACGAGCAGTACTTC. This sequence joins TRBV30 and TRBJ2-7; TRBD2 is a possible D gene (6 bases). V was pared by 1 base and J by 2 bases, with 15 bases between. The CDR3 contains 15 residues. Germline values: CDR1 GTSNPN, CDR2 SVGIG (reference sequence). Together with reference TRBV30 and TRBJ2-7, the CDR3 gives the full variable domain: SQTIHQWPATLVQPVGSPLSLECTVEGTSNPNLYWYRQAAGRGLQLLFYSVGIGQISSEVPQNLSASRPQDRQFILSSKKLLLSDSGFYLCAWSEREVVTYEQYFGPGTRLTVT.

The V gene is TRBV27, the J gene TRBJ2-5, with 8 bases lining up with TRBD1. The CDR3 spans 16 residues. Germline CDR1 MNHEY, CDR2 SMNVEV (reference sequence). The V segment lost 4 bases and the J segment 0 bases; nucleotides outside the gene matches: 7. The DNA for the CDR3 is TGTGCCAGCAGTTCCCGACAGGGGAAGTACCAAGAGACCCAGTACTTC. This encodes CASSSRQGKYQETQYF.

V usage is TRBV19 and J usage is TRBJ2-3, with a possible D match to TRBD1 (5 bases). Deletions cut 2 bases from V and 1 base from J, with 16 bases between. Germline lookup yields CDR1 LNHDA and CDR2 SQIVND (reference sequence). The CDR3 extends over 17 amino acids. The CDR3 sequence: CASSIRGMASRTDTQYF. In nucleotides, the CDR3 is TGTGCCAGTAGTATAAGGGGAATGGCTTCCCGCACAGATACGCAGTATTTT.

This chain joins TRBV7-8 and TRBJ2-6; D may be TRBD2 (5 bases). V was trimmed by 1 base and J by 1 base, leaving 5 bases between them. Germline V lookup: CDR1 SGHVS, CDR2 FQNEAQ. The CDR3 is 15 amino acids. The CDR3 region has the DNA TGTGCCAGCAGCTTAGGAGGGTCTGGGGCCAACGTCCTGACTTTC. Translating it yields CASSLGGSGANVLTF.

V usage is TRBV27 and J usage is TRBJ2-7; 11 positions agree with TRBD1. In germline, CDR1 is MNHEY, CDR2 SMNVEV (reference sequence). The CDR3 spans 15 residues. V gave up 5 bases and J gave up 3 bases; unmatched junction bases: 6. The CDR3 loop reads CASSGRTGGHYEQYF. The CDR3 coding sequence is TGTGCCAGCAGTGGGCGGACAGGGGGCCACTACGAGCAGTACTTC.

The chain uses TRBV11-2 and TRBJ2-7, with D perhaps matching TRBD2 (6 bases). CDR1 and CDR2 from the germline V gene are SGHAT and FQNNGV. V dropped 5 bases and J dropped 2 bases, with 13 bases sitting between them. There are 14 residues in the CDR3. CDR3 in amino acids: CASSHGVAAYEQYF. In DNA form, the CDR3 reads TGTGCCAGCAGCCACGGGGTAGCGGCCTACGAGCAGTACTTC.

The V and J genes are TRBV9 and TRBJ2-3; 9 nucleotides match TRBD2. J lost 6 bases, V lost 0 bases, and 5 bases had no gene match. The CDR3 has 15 amino acids. In germline, CDR1 is SGDLS, CDR2 YYNGEE. For the CDR3, the DNA is TGTGCCAGCAGCGTAGGGGGCGGGGGGGCGGATACGCAGTATTTT. Amino acid sequence: CASSVGGGGADTQYF.

DNA for the CDR3: TGTGCTAGTGGCGTTCAGGGGGCCAACGTCCTGACTTTC. Protein sequence: CASGVQGANVLTF. This chain links TRBV12-5 with TRBJ2-6; D gene unclear. This CDR3 has 13 amino acids. The germline V gene encodes CDR1 LGHNT and CDR2 FRNRAP. Trimming shortened V by 6 bases and J by 4 bases, and 7 bases separated the two germline ends.

The gene calls are TRBV19 and TRBJ2-2, with D hard to call. The CDR3 has 13 residues. The germline CDR1 and CDR2 sequences are LNHDA and SQIVND (reference sequence). Trimming removed 7 bases from V and 6 bases from J, with 12 bases in between. CDR3 sequence (DNA): TGTGCCAGTATAACCCCTGGCTCCGGGGAGCTGTTTTTT. Translated, it gives CASITPGSGELFF. The variable domain in full, completed from reference TRBV19 and TRBJ2-2, reads DGGITQSPKYLFRKEGQNVTLSCEQNLNHDAMYWYRQDPGQGLRLIYYSQIVNDFQKGDIAEGYSVSREKKESFPLTVTSAQKNPTAFYLCASITPGSGELFFGEGSRLTVL.

The chain employs TRBV7-9 and TRBJ2-7, with 11 positions matching TRBD1. The CDR3 has 17 residues. CDR1 and CDR2 from the germline V gene are SEHNR and FQNEAQ (reference sequence). The V and J ends lost 0 bases and 2 bases, in that order; junction bases with no gene match: 6. The CDR3 reads CASSLAPLGQGAYEQYF. DNA of the CDR3: TGTGCCAGCAGCTTAGCGCCGTTGGGACAGGGGGCCTACGAGCAGTACTTC. Full variable domain (outside the CDR3, taken from reference TRBV7-9 and TRBJ2-7): DTGVSQNPRHKITKRGQNVTFRCDPISEHNRLYWYRQTLGQGPEFLTYFQNEAQLEKSRLLSDRFSAERPKGSFSTLEIQRTEQGDSAMYLCASSLAPLGQGAYEQYFGPGTRLTVT.

V is TRBV6-7 and J is TRBJ2-7; 7 positions agree with TRBD2. Being an ORF, TRBV6-7 has a function that is uncertain. The junction had 10 bases not matched to a gene; V was cut back by 2 bases and J by 0 bases. The CDR3 is 17 residues long. The CDR3 loop is CASSYPASGPRSYEQYF. The CDR3 DNA reads as TGTGCCAGCAGTTACCCGGCTAGCGGCCCCCGCTCCTACGAGCAGTACTTC.

The chain uses TRBV6-1 and TRBJ2-7, with 12 nucleotides matching TRBD2. The CDR3 covers 17 residues. J was trimmed by 5 bases and V by 4 bases; bases with no gene match: 12. Germline V lookup: CDR1 MNHNS, CDR2 SASEGT. CDR3 region: CASSGLAGASVPDEQYF. The CDR3 bases are TGTGCCAGCAGTGGACTAGCGGGGGCTTCCGTTCCCGACGAGCAGTACTTC.

The chain combines TRBV4-3 with TRBJ2-1; D is perhaps TRBD2 (7 bases). Trimming pared 4 bases from V and 6 bases from J, leaving 22 bases between. This CDR3 contains 17 residues. Germline V gene lookup returns CDR1 LGHNA and CDR2 YSLEER. The DNA of the CDR3 is TGCGCCAGCAGCCCACAGAAGGGGGGGGTTACGAGCAATGAGCAGTTCTTC. Protein: CASSPQKGGVTSNEQFF.